Given below is one T cell receptor (beta chain) in context. Original handling: Quantification of nucleated cells was approximated via reference gene primer amplification. Using immunoSEQ multiplex PCR, the repertoire was profiled, and TCRdb retains in-frame clones only, with some absent. V, J and clone size are those of that table, while D and trimming were read from the DNA. This table has 100,000 to 150,000 clones, about 90% appearing once. The data were obtained in a study of blood T cell repertoires in COVID-19. Study context: Samples came from the United States, Italy and Spain, spanning acute and convalescent COVID-19.

The J segment lost 4 bases and the V segment lost 6 bases, leaving 6 bases of the junction unmatched. Germline lookup yields CDR1 ENHRY and CDR2 SYGVKD. The CDR3 runs 15 residues. Sequenced: peripheral blood. The sequence derives from a woman in her 50s with active or convalescent COVID-19. The chain recombines TRBV10-3 with TRBJ2-5; TRBD2 agrees at 12 bases. The CDR3: CAIRSSGRGAETQYF. In DNA form, the CDR3 reads TGTGCCATCAGATCTAGCGGGAGGGGAGCAGAGACCCAGTACTTC.